This T cell receptor beta chain was sequenced for a study of shared clonotypes between healthy human individuals. Study results and limitations: Despite large depth, rarefaction showed incomplete sorted-subset sequencing.

The germline V and J ends were trimmed by 4 bases and 4 bases, with 10 bases remaining between them. Germline-derived CDR1 and CDR2 are SGHTA and FQGTGA. The CDR3 is made up of 13 amino acids. Worth noting for this clone: Its specificity is unknown. The sample contains more than one DNA sequence encoding this CDR3.

Profiling relied on immunoSEQ multiplex PCR, and the TCRdb table lists in-frame clones only, not all of them. The top ten hold around 0.38% of the sample, which has roughly 2.2 million clones, about nine tenths seen once. The specimen sequenced was naive CD4+ T cells from PBMCs. As for subset: CD45RA+ positively selected. The V call is TRBV7-3, the J call TRBJ1-1; a weak D match, TRBD1 (5 bases). This TCR was recovered from a man between 18 and 29 years old in good health. Some clones in this sample may be carry-over from other donors' samples. The CDR3 region is CASSSTGVTEAFF. As DNA, the CDR3 is TGTGCCAGCAGCTCTACGGGGGTCACTGAAGCTTTCTTT.